This T cell receptor (beta chain) was captured in a study of ipilimumab plus nivolumab after autologous stem cell transplantation. This CDR3 comprises 16 residues. V was pared by 2 bases and J by 5 bases, with 18 bases between. Germline CDR1 reads SGHRS; CDR2 reads YFSETQ. Only in-frame clones appear in the TCRdb table, and some are missing; sequencing was by immunoSEQ multiplex PCR. Among approximately 84,000 clones listed, over 80% were seen once. This chain connects TRBV5-1 to TRBJ2-3; possibly TRBD1 for D (6 bases). Material: PBMCs, obtained in a trial of ipilimumab plus nivolumab as post-transplant consolidation. This TCR derives from a male donor with diffuse large B-cell lymphoma. CDR3 amino acids: CASSFTGRPGQDTQYF. Written as DNA, the CDR3 is TGCGCCAGCAGCTTCACAGGGCGTCCAGGACAAGATACGCAGTATTTT.